This is a list of T cell receptor beta chains from one sample in a study of T-cell memory formation after mild COVID-19. TCRdb ran MiXCR on the 5' RACE reads and lists one entry per CDR3 protein. There are approximately 240,000 distinct CDR3 sequences in the sample; roughly 15% occur only once, and approximately 3.5% lies in the top ten. Sequencing was performed on PBMCs or a T cell subset sorted from them (not recorded which). These receptors were taken from a young man who had mild COVID-19 (a few samples of this study predate the infection). Cell type and time point are not known. CDR3s include the opening cysteine and the closing phenylalanine or tryptophan. Fields, in order: V gene, clone size, CDR3 length, D gene, J gene, CDR3 protein, CDR3 DNA. A D gene is named only where the DNA matches it firmly. Size tells how often a clone was seen (once, few, many) or the class of an expanded clone, and some rows leave it out.

TRBV11-2	NA	17	TRBD2	TRBJ2-3	CASSPTGHSGGADTQYF	TGTGCCAGCAGCCCGACCGGGCACAGCGGGGGGGCCGATACGCAGTATTTT
TRBV5-1	NA	13	TRBD1	TRBJ1-2	CASRLGQDDGYTF	TGCGCCAGCAGGCTGGGACAGGACGATGGCTACACCTTC
TRBV5-1	NA	18	TRBD1	TRBJ2-6	CASSSFGTDPTGANVLTF	TGCGCCAGCAGCTCTTTCGGGACAGATCCAACTGGGGCCAACGTCCTGACTTTC
TRBV20-1	NA	13	NA	TRBJ1-5	CSGGADPDQPQHF	TGCAGTGGGGGGGCCGACCCGGATCAGCCCCAGCATTTT
TRBV20-1	few	12	NA	TRBJ2-5	CSARTGEETQYF	TGCAGTGCTAGGACAGGCGAAGAGACCCAGTACTTC
TRBV7-3	NA	14	NA	TRBJ2-3	CASSLRDSTDTQYF	TGTGCCAGCAGCTTAAGGGACAGCACAGATACGCAGTATTTT
TRBV6-5	NA	14	NA	TRBJ2-6	CASSPGYGANVLTF	TGTGCCAGCAGCCCAGGATATGGGGCCAACGTCCTGACTTTC
TRBV6-6	few	12	NA	TRBJ1-1	CASSTTNTEAFF	TGTGCCAGCAGTACCACGAACACTGAAGCTTTCTTT
TRBV6-1	few	14	NA	TRBJ1-1	CASIPMVGVYEAFF	TGTGCCAGCATTCCGATGGTGGGGGTCTACGAGGCTTTCTTT
TRBV23-1	many	17	NA	TRBJ2-5	CASSHLTRDTRPGTQYF	TGCGCCAGCAGTCACCTAACCCGGGACACTAGGCCGGGGACCCAGTACTTC
TRBV7-2	few	17	NA	TRBJ1-1	CASSLRQTPAKNTEAFF	TGTGCCAGCAGCTTACGGCAGACTCCAGCCAAGAACACTGAAGCTTTCTTT
TRBV20-1	NA	15	TRBD1	TRBJ1-6	CSASEPGQGRSPLHF	TGCAGTGCTAGCGAACCGGGACAGGGAAGGTCACCCCTCCACTTT
TRBV20-1	NA	14	TRBD1	TRBJ1-2	CSARVPTGEYGYTF	TGCAGTGCTAGAGTTCCGACAGGGGAATATGGCTACACCTTC
TRBV4-3	once	17	NA	TRBJ1-1	CASSPFPTGGESTEAFF	TGCGCCAGCAGCCCCTTCCCGACGGGGGGCGAGTCGACTGAAGCTTTCTTT
TRBV24-1	few	15	NA	TRBJ1-4	CATSDSRGPYEKLFF	TGTGCCACCAGTGATTCCCGGGGCCCCTATGAAAAACTGTTTTTT
TRBV7-9	few	15	NA	TRBJ2-3	CASSLSLGLTDTQYF	TGTGCCAGCAGCCTTTCTCTGGGCCTCACAGATACGCAGTATTTT
TRBV5-1	NA	15	TRBD1	TRBJ2-3	CASSYSGQGEDTQYF	TGCGCCAGCAGCTACTCGGGACAGGGGGAAGATACGCAGTATTTT
TRBV9	few	15	TRBD1	TRBJ1-2	CASSVSGTGSNGYTF	TGTGCCAGCAGCGTCTCCGGGACAGGATCAAATGGCTACACCTTC
TRBV10-3	few	12	NA	TRBJ1-1	CAISDPSFEAFF	TGTGCCATCAGTGATCCCAGCTTTGAAGCTTTCTTT
TRBV29-1	few	10	NA	TRBJ2-5	CSGDYDPQYF	TGCAGCGGTGACTACGACCCCCAGTACTTC
TRBV10-3	many	11	NA	TRBJ2-5	CAISDGLTQYF	TGTGCCATCAGTGATGGGTTAACCCAGTACTTC
TRBV7-2	NA	15	TRBD1	TRBJ1-5	CASSPQGDSNQPQHF	TGTGCCAGCAGCCCCCAGGGGGATAGCAATCAGCCCCAGCATTTT
TRBV2	NA	11	NA	TRBJ1-1	CASVKNTEAFF	TGTGCCAGCGTTAAGAACACTGAAGCTTTCTTT
TRBV7-8	few	14	NA	TRBJ2-3	CASSKRGATDTQYF	TGTGCCAGCAGTAAACGGGGGGCCACAGATACGCAGTATTTT
TRBV12-3/TRBV12-4	NA	18	NA	TRBJ1-5	CASSPGDLRDNSNQPQHF	TGTGCCAGCAGTCCAGGAGACCTGCGGGACAATAGCAATCAGCCCCAGCATTTT
TRBV18	many	11	NA	TRBJ2-7	CASSPPGEQYF	TGTGCCAGCTCACCCCCGGGGGAGCAGTACTTC
TRBV3-1	many	12	NA	TRBJ2-2	CASSPGRGELFF	TGTGCCAGCAGCCCGGGACGTGGGGAGCTGTTTTTT
TRBV5-5	NA	14	NA	TRBJ1-5	CASSLGGGHQPQHF	TGTGCCAGCAGCTTGGGAGGGGGACATCAGCCCCAGCATTTT
TRBV29-1	once	14	NA	TRBJ2-7	CSVLGGDRVYEQYF	TGCAGCGTCCTCGGGGGGGACAGGGTGTACGAGCAGTACTTC
TRBV29-1	few	12	NA	TRBJ2-5	CSVFGGKETQYF	TGCAGCGTTTTCGGGGGCAAAGAGACCCAGTACTTC
TRBV28	NA	14	NA	TRBJ1-1	CASSLRPEDTEAFF	TGTGCCAGCAGTTTGAGGCCCGAAGACACTGAAGCTTTCTTT
TRBV5-5	NA	17	NA	TRBJ2-4	CASSLGGGRAGKNIQYF	TGTGCCAGCAGCTTGGGGGGGGGCAGGGCCGGCAAAAACATTCAGTACTTC
TRBV15	few	12	NA	TRBJ2-3	CATSRGGMAQYF	TGTGCCACCAGCAGAGGAGGGATGGCGCAGTATTTT
TRBV20-1	few	14	TRBD2	TRBJ2-2	CSAPRGGNTGELFF	TGCAGTGCCCCCCGGGGGGGGAACACCGGGGAGCTGTTTTTT
TRBV5-1	NA	16	NA	TRBJ1-3	CASSFAGDPLGNTIYF	TGCGCCAGCAGCTTCGCAGGGGACCCACTGGGAAACACCATATATTTT
TRBV7-2	many	11	NA	TRBJ2-5	CASSSWETQYF	TGTGCCAGCAGCTCCTGGGAGACCCAGTACTTC
TRBV30	few	15	TRBD2	TRBJ2-3	CAWRLLAGGTDTQYF	TGTGCCTGGAGGCTCCTAGCGGGGGGCACAGATACGCAGTATTTT
TRBV28	NA	12	NA	TRBJ2-2	CASSSSSGELFF	TGTGCCAGCAGTTCTAGCTCCGGGGAGCTGTTTTTT
TRBV4-1	NA	20	TRBD1	TRBJ1-5	CASSQFGVRTGGRDNQPQHF	TGCGCCAGCAGCCAATTCGGGGTCAGGACAGGGGGACGGGACAATCAGCCCCAGCATTTT
TRBV7-9	few	13	NA	TRBJ1-4	CASSLVPVEKLFF	TGTGCCAGCAGCTTAGTGCCCGTGGAAAAACTGTTTTTT
TRBV7-2	few	16	TRBD2	TRBJ2-3	CASSFSSGRWADTQYF	TGTGCCAGCAGCTTTTCTAGCGGACGGTGGGCAGATACGCAGTATTTT
TRBV7-9	NA	15	TRBD1	TRBJ2-2	CATPLRDRDSGELFF	TGTGCCACCCCCCTTCGGGACAGGGACAGCGGGGAGCTGTTTTTT
TRBV6-5	few	14	NA	TRBJ1-3	CASSYREIGNTIYF	TGTGCCAGCAGTTATAGGGAGATTGGAAACACCATATATTTT
TRBV20-1	NA	16	NA	TRBJ1-1	CSARDSGRGQNTEAFF	TGCAGTGCTAGAGATAGCGGCAGGGGCCAAAACACTGAAGCTTTCTTT
TRBV6-6	few	13	NA	TRBJ2-7	CASTLENGSEQYF	TGTGCCAGCACCCTAGAGAATGGCTCCGAGCAGTACTTC
TRBV7-6	NA	15	TRBD2	TRBJ2-1	CASSLRLARHNEQFF	TGTGCCAGCAGCTTGAGACTAGCTCGGCACAATGAGCAGTTCTTC
TRBV6-5	NA	14	NA	TRBJ1-2	CASRDRSPTDGYTF	TGTGCCAGCAGGGACCGATCCCCCACGGACGGCTACACCTTC
TRBV7-9	few	17	NA	TRBJ2-1	CASSHRLGSGSYNEQFF	TGTGCCAGCAGCCACCGACTCGGCTCTGGCTCCTACAATGAGCAGTTCTTC
TRBV5-1	few	13	NA	TRBJ2-1	CASSLGAQNEQFF	TGCGCCAGCAGCTTGGGGGCACAGAATGAGCAGTTCTTC
TRBV7-2	NA	14	NA	TRBJ2-5	CASSPRRDQETQYF	TGTGCCAGCAGCCCTCGGAGGGACCAAGAGACCCAGTACTTC
TRBV2	few	12	NA	TRBJ2-3	CASSVPPDTQYF	TGTGCCAGCAGTGTACCCCCAGATACGCAGTATTTT
TRBV3-1	few	11	NA	TRBJ1-1	CASSGGTEAFF	TGTGCCAGCAGCGGGGGGACTGAAGCTTTCTTT
TRBV20-1	NA	16	TRBD1	TRBJ1-3	CSAKGGDRVSGNTIYF	TGCAGTGCCAAAGGAGGGGACAGGGTCTCTGGAAACACCATATATTTT
TRBV4-1	NA	14	NA	TRBJ1-2	CASSHMWGNYGYTF	TGCGCCAGCAGCCACATGTGGGGTAACTATGGCTACACCTTC
TRBV3-1	few	16	NA	TRBJ2-2	CASSQGAVPGTGELFF	TGTGCCAGCAGCCAAGGGGCGGTCCCGGGGACCGGGGAGCTGTTTTTT